This T cell receptor (beta chain) was observed in a study of B cell selection in AIRE deficiency. Study-wide points: Only TCRbeta was sequenced; 35% to 40% of shared healthy Treg sequences appeared in Tconv.

For this clone: Antigen: not known.

Libraries were prepared by immunoSEQ multiplex PCR; TCRdb keeps only in-frame clonotypes and omits some of them. The sample lists about 23,000 clones; 97% were seen once. CDR1 is SGHDT, CDR2 YYEEEE, per germline. This CDR3 region has 15 residues. The ends lost 4 bases at V and 3 bases at J; junction bases unmatched: 5. The sorted conventional CD4 T cells were gated as CD4+CD127+. Sequencing was carried out using conventional CD4+ T cells sorted from PBMCs. The V call is TRBV5-6, the J call TRBJ2-7, with TRBD2 matching over 12 bases. This TCR came from a human donor with AIRE deficiency. The CDR3 loop is CASSEAGLAGYEQYF. In DNA form, the CDR3 reads TGTGCCAGCAGCGAAGCGGGACTAGCGGGCTACGAGCAGTACTTC.